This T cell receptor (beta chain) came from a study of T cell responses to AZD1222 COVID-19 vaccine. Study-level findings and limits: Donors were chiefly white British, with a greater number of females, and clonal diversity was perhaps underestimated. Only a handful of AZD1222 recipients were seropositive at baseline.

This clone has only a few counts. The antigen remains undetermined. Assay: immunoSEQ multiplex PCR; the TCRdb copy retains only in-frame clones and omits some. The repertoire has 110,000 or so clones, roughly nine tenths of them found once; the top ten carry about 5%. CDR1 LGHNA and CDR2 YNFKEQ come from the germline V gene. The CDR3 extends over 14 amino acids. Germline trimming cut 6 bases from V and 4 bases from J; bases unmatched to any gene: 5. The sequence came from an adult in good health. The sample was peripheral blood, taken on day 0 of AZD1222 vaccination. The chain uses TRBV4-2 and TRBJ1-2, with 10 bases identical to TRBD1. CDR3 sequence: CASRPGTGAYGYTF. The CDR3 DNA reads TGTGCCAGCAGACCCGGGACAGGGGCCTATGGCTACACCTTC.